This T cell receptor (beta chain) was retrieved from a study of regulatory T cells in long-lasting Graves disease. This clonotype occurred once. Its antigen is not identified. One junction end does not reproduce the germline sequence, and a read error may be involved. Broader study findings: With a small sample size, accuracy may have been reduced.

CDR1 and CDR2 from the germline V gene are LNHDA and SQIVND (reference sequence). CDR3 length equals 15 residues. Construction of TCR beta libraries relied on iRepertoire HTBI primers and on Arm-PCR targeting CDR3 regions. Each CDR3 protein is one row after TCRdb ran MiXCR on the multiplex PCR reads. The table lists roughly 500,000 distinct CDR3 sequences, roughly 20% of them singletons. As to time point: persistent/refractory GD, antithyroid drugs over 5 years with positive TRAb. The TCR library was made from RNA that had been extracted from PBMCs in TRIzol. The TCR comes from a female donor with Graves disease. The chain recombines TRBV19 with TRBJ1-5, with 7 bases aligning to TRBD1. The starting material was peripheral blood mononuclear cells (PBMCs), obtained when the disease was refractory, from a patient treated with antithyroid drugs. The CDR3 reads CACSRPDRVNQPQHF. The CDR3 bases are TGTGCCTGTAGTAGACCCGACAGGGTGAATCAGCCCCAGCATTTT.